These 28 T cell receptor beta chains were sequenced from one sample in a study of T-cell reconstitution after alpha-beta-depleted transplantation in children. The TCRbeta library incorporated unique molecular identifiers. TCRdb processed the PCR reads anew with MiXCR; each CDR3 protein has one entry. This sample has 90,000 to 100,000 distinct CDR3 sequences, with less than 15% found just once. Sequencing was performed on PBMCs from the stem cell graft donor, taken from the stem cell graft. These receptors all stem from a human donor who donated a stem cell graft to a child with inherited bone marrow failure.

This clonotype was observed many times. This chain links TRBV10-3 with TRBJ2-7; D is unclear. There are 15 residues in the CDR3. Germline-derived CDR1 and CDR2 are ENHRY and SYGVKD. The V end lost 6 bases, the J end lost 0 bases, and 15 bases lay between the germline ends. CDR3 coding DNA: TGTGCCATCAGCGCAATCAGGAGTTTCTCCTACGAGCAGTACTTC. It specifies CAISAIRSFSYEQYF.

In its sample, this clonotype was seen a few times. The chain recombines TRBV11-1 with TRBJ1-5; 7 bases map to TRBD1. The CDR3 consists of 15 residues. Germline assignment: CDR1 SGHAT and CDR2 FQDESV (reference sequence). Trimming took 5 bases from V and 5 from J; bases not matched to a gene: 9. The CDR3 is CASSQTGAGDQPQHF. The CDR3 DNA follows: TGTGCCAGCAGCCAAACAGGGGCAGGGGATCAGCCCCAGCATTTT. Combining the CDR3 with reference TRBV11-1 and TRBJ1-5 gives the whole variable domain EAEVAQSPRYKITEKSQAVAFWCDPISGHATLYWYRQILGQGPELLVQFQDESVVDDSQLPKDRFSAERLKGVDSTLKIQPAELGDSAMYLCASSQTGAGDQPQHFGDGTRLSIL.

This clonotype was counted ten times or more. The V call is TRBV20-1, the J call TRBJ1-6; D possibly corresponds to TRBD1 (6 bases). There are 14 residues in the CDR3. Germline V CDR1 and CDR2: DFQATT, SNEGSKA (reference sequence). V was clipped by 4 bases and J by 11 bases, with 18 bases between them. DNA of the CDR3: TGCAGTGCTAAGATTAGGGGGTTAGGTGCACCCCTCCACTTT. It yields the protein CSAKIRGLGAPLHF.

This clonotype occurred many times. This chain uses TRBV2 with TRBJ2-3; 9 bases agree with TRBD2. Per the germline V gene, CDR1 is SNHLY and CDR2 is FYNNEI. J gave up 6 bases and V 1 base, and 2 bases lay outside the gene matches. The CDR3 runs to 14 residues. The CDR3 sequence is CASSEGGGEDTQYF. CDR3 sequence (DNA): TGTGCCAGCAGTGAAGGCGGGGGGGAGGATACGCAGTATTTT.

This clonotype was observed a handful of times. Written as DNA, the CDR3 is TGTGCCAGCAGCTTAATTGACTCCTACGAGCAGTACTTC. It encodes CASSLIDSYEQYF. V usage is TRBV5-6 and J usage is TRBJ2-7; D not resolved. The V and J ends lost 2 bases and 0 bases respectively, with 6 bases between them. The germline gives CDR1 SGHDT, CDR2 YYEEEE. The CDR3 totals 13 residues.

The sample holds many counts of this clonotype. This chain connects TRBV20-1 to TRBJ1-6; a weak D match, TRBD1 (5 bases). The CDR3 has 13 residues. The V and J ends lost 7 bases and 5 bases respectively, with 12 bases between them. The germline gives CDR1 DFQATT, CDR2 SNEGSKA (reference sequence). The CDR3 coding sequence is TGCAGTGTCCGGAGGGGAGATAATTCACCCCTCCACTTT. Translating gives CSVRRGDNSPLHF.

Only one count was recorded for this clonotype. The rearrangement links TRBV2 to TRBJ2-7, with 12 bases lining up with TRBD1. V was clipped by 8 bases and J by 6 bases; unmatched bases: 2. The CDR3 spans 12 residues. The V gene's germline CDR1 is SNHLY and CDR2 FYNNEI. CDR3 in amino acids: CASRDRGPEQYF. The CDR3 nucleotides read TGTGCCAGCCGGGACAGGGGGCCCGAGCAGTACTTC.

This clonotype was seen many times. The chain joins TRBV5-1 to TRBJ2-3; D is unresolved. In germline, CDR1 is SGHRS, CDR2 YFSETQ. The length of the CDR3 is 14 residues. Trimming left V 0 bases short and J 3 bases short, with 8 bases between. The CDR3 region is CASSLASETDTQYF. Here the CDR3 DNA reads TGCGCCAGCAGCTTGGCCTCGGAGACAGATACGCAGTATTTT. Full variable domain (missing parts from reference TRBV5-1 and TRBJ2-3): KAGVTQTPRYLIKTRGQQVTLSCSPISGHRSVSWYQQTPGQGLQFLFEYFSETQRNKGNFPGRFSGRQFSNSRSEMNVSTLELGDSALYLCASSLASETDTQYFGPGTRLTVL.

This clonotype has a count of ten or more. The chain is built from TRBV10-3 and TRBJ1-2; D is ambiguous. Trimming left V 1 base short and J 8 bases short, with 11 bases between. The germline gives CDR1 ENHRY, CDR2 SYGVKD. The CDR3 consists of 13 residues. This CDR3 reads CAISEFREEGYTF. For the CDR3, the DNA is TGTGCCATCAGTGAGTTCCGGGAGGAAGGCTACACCTTC.

This clonotype was counted at least ten times. This chain connects TRBV4-3 to TRBJ2-2; D is unresolved. CDR3 length: 16 residues. Trimming pared 1 base from V and 1 base from J, leaving 10 bases between. Germline lookup yields CDR1 LGHNA and CDR2 YSLEER. The CDR3 here is CASSQVKPGNTGELFF. CDR3 bases: TGCGCCAGCAGCCAAGTCAAACCAGGGAACACCGGGGAGCTGTTTTTT.

This clonotype was observed many times. The rearrangement links TRBV7-8 to TRBJ2-3; 11 bases match TRBD2. This CDR3 is 16 amino acids long. The ends lost 2 bases at V and 6 bases at J; junction bases unmatched: 7. Germline CDR1 is SGHVS and CDR2 is FQNEAQ. The CDR3 DNA is TGTGCCAGCAGCTTACTAGCGGGGGGACCAAGCGATACGCAGTATTTT. This sequence encodes CASSLLAGGPSDTQYF.

This clonotype was recorded many times. The chain is built from TRBV5-6 and TRBJ2-2; D could derive from TRBD1 or TRBD2 (5 bases each). CDR1 and CDR2 (germline): SGHDT, YYEEEE. The CDR3 length is 14 residues. V lost 3 bases and J 2 bases, leaving 8 bases between the germline ends. The DNA for the CDR3 is TGTGCCAGCAGCTCGGGACCTAACACCGGGGAGCTGTTTTTT. It specifies CASSSGPNTGELFF.

This clonotype was counted ten times or more. The V and J genes are TRBV6-1 and TRBJ1-5; unclear D gene. The germline V gene has CDR1 MNHNS and CDR2 SASEGT. This CDR3 spans 15 amino acids. V was clipped by 3 bases and J by 0 bases, with 9 bases between them. CDR3 in amino acids: CASSEGFTSNQPQHF. In DNA form, the CDR3 reads TGTGCCAGCAGTGAGGGATTTACTAGCAATCAGCCCCAGCATTTT.

This clonotype came up many times. The J gene is TRBJ2-7, the V gene TRBV15; D possibly corresponds to TRBD2 (5 bases). CDR1 and CDR2 (germline): LNHNV, YYDKDF (reference sequence). The CDR3 runs to 13 residues. V was shortened by 9 bases and J by 3 bases, with 15 bases between the two germline ends. The CDR3 sequence: CATSEDGVYEQYF. The CDR3 region has the DNA TGTGCCACTTCGGAGGATGGGGTCTACGAGCAGTACTTC.

This clonotype has at least ten counts. This chain links TRBV19 with TRBJ2-1, with a tentative D call TRBD2 (7 bases). Germline CDR1 and CDR2: LNHDA and SQIVND (reference sequence). This CDR3 comprises 16 residues. Trimming removed 5 bases at V and 3 bases at J, with 17 bases between. The CDR3 reads CASSPIGGGLYNEQFF. CDR3 nucleotide sequence: TGTGCCAGTAGTCCCATAGGGGGGGGACTCTACAATGAGCAGTTCTTC.

Only a few counts were recorded for this clonotype. The chain has TRBV10-3 and TRBJ2-1; D might be TRBD1 (5 bases). This CDR3 contains 11 residues. Deletions cut 6 bases from V and 8 bases from J, with 8 bases between. Per the germline V gene, CDR1 is ENHRY and CDR2 is SYGVKD. As DNA, the CDR3 is TGTGCCATCAGAGCCAGGGATGAGCAGTTCTTC. Translating it yields CAIRARDEQFF.

In this sample, this clonotype turned up many times. The V and J genes are TRBV12-3 or TRBV12-4 and TRBJ2-1; D is perhaps TRBD1 (5 bases). This CDR3 has 15 amino acids. The V and J ends lost 4 bases and 10 bases respectively, with 20 bases between them. The CDR3 protein is CASSSRTSLGGEQFF. The CDR3, as DNA: TGTGCCAGCAGTTCTCGGACAAGTTTGGGCGGAGAGCAGTTCTTC.

This clonotype was counted at least ten times. The chain links TRBV6-5 to TRBJ2-1; 7 nucleotides line up with TRBD2. V dropped 6 bases and J dropped 9; count of bases not matched to a gene: 11. This CDR3 spans 14 amino acids. The germline V gene has CDR1 MNHEY and CDR2 SVGAGI. Written as DNA, the CDR3 is TGTGCCAGCAGACGGGACTATCGGGTTGGTGAGCAGTTCTTC. Protein sequence: CASRRDYRVGEQFF.

At least ten counts were recorded for this clonotype. The rearrangement joins TRBV5-4 to TRBJ2-7, with 11 bases aligning to TRBD2. J gave up 5 bases and V 2 bases, and 12 bases lay outside the gene matches. CDR3 length equals 17 residues. CDR1 is SGHNT, CDR2 YYREEE, per germline (reference sequence). The CDR3 DNA reads TGTGCCAGCAGCTTTAAACTCACTAGCGGGAGAGCCGACGAGCAGTACTTC. Translation: CASSFKLTSGRADEQYF.

This clonotype was counted many times. J is TRBJ2-3 and V is TRBV20-1; D is perhaps TRBD1 or TRBD2 (5 bases each). The CDR3 has 12 amino acids. The germline gives CDR1 DFQATT, CDR2 SNEGSKA (reference sequence). V was shortened by 3 bases and J by 8 bases, with 12 bases between the two germline ends. The CDR3 spells CSARGRDGTQYF. As DNA, the CDR3 is TGCAGTGCTAGGGGAAGGGACGGTACGCAGTATTTT.

This clonotype was counted many times. This chain links TRBV10-3 with TRBJ2-1; TRBD1 matches 9 bases. CDR1 is ENHRY and CDR2 is SYGVKD in the germline V gene. The V segment lost 8 bases and the J segment 5 bases; nucleotides outside the gene matches: 7. The CDR3 contains 14 residues. The chain's CDR3 is CAIRGQGRNNEQFF. CDR3 DNA sequence: TGTGCCATCCGGGGACAGGGACGGAACAATGAGCAGTTCTTC.

This clonotype was detected ten times or more. The chain joins TRBV12-3 or TRBV12-4 to TRBJ1-2; tentative D call: TRBD1 (5 bases). With 5 bases removed from V and 4 bases from J, the gap between germline ends came to 20 bases. The CDR3 spans 16 residues. Here the CDR3 reads CASSPEVSGEGYGYTF. The CDR3 DNA reads TGTGCCAGCAGTCCCGAGGTTTCGGGGGAAGGCTATGGCTACACCTTC.

This chain uses TRBV2 with TRBJ2-7, with a weak D call TRBD2 (7 bases). V was clipped by 3 bases and J by 7 bases, with 16 bases between them. CDR1 SNHLY and CDR2 FYNNEI come from the germline V gene. The CDR3 loop spans 14 amino acids. The CDR3 spells CASSDGGRLGEQYF. The CDR3 nucleotides are TGTGCCAGCAGTGACGGGGGGCGGCTAGGGGAGCAGTACTTC.

This clonotype showed up many times. The gene calls are TRBV27 and TRBJ1-1, with a possible D match to TRBD1 (5 bases). The ends were cut back, 2 bases at V and 9 bases at J, with 10 bases in the middle. The germline V gene encodes CDR1 MNHEY and CDR2 SMNVEV (reference sequence). CDR3 length: 12 amino acids. CDR3 nucleotides: TGTGCCAGCAGTTTAGTCGGGGCGAAAGCTTTCTTT. Translation: CASSLVGAKAFF.

The sample holds many counts of this clonotype. This sequence joins TRBV7-3 and TRBJ2-3; TRBD2 is a possible D gene (6 bases). CDR3 length: 17 amino acids. Trimming removed 2 bases at V and 2 bases at J, with 17 bases between. CDR1 SGHTA and CDR2 FQGTGA come from the germline V gene. CDR3 loop: CASSLGQRATITDTQYF. For the CDR3, the DNA is TGTGCCAGCAGCTTAGGGCAGCGGGCTACCATCACAGATACGCAGTATTTT.

This clonotype has ten or more counts. The chain couples TRBV27 to TRBJ2-7; unclear D gene. Germline values: CDR1 MNHEY, CDR2 SMNVEV (reference sequence). This CDR3 has 11 residues. V dropped 3 bases and J dropped 5 bases, with 5 bases sitting between them. For the CDR3, the DNA is TGTGCCAGCAGTTTTGGGCACGAGCAGTACTTC. Its protein is CASSFGHEQYF.

This clonotype was recorded many times. The V call is TRBV5-1, the J call TRBJ2-1; a possible D gene is TRBD2 (6 bases). Trimming shortened V by 3 bases and J by 6 bases, and 10 bases separated the two germline ends. The CDR3 covers 13 residues. The germline CDR1 and CDR2 sequences are SGHRS and YFSETQ. Written as DNA, the CDR3 is TGCGCCAGCAGCTGGGCCGGGGGCAATGAGCAGTTCTTC. It translates to CASSWAGGNEQFF.

This clonotype was detected ten times or more. The rearrangement joins TRBV3-1 to TRBJ2-2; D gene uncertain. The CDR3 loop spans 16 amino acids. Germline V gives CDR1 LGHDT, CDR2 YNNKEL (reference sequence). The V end lost 0 bases, the J end lost 3 bases, and 11 bases lay between the germline ends. CDR3 nucleotide sequence: TGTGCCAGCAGCCAAGATCGACCGCTTGACACCGGGGAGCTGTTTTTT. Protein product: CASSQDRPLDTGELFF. The whole variable domain, filled in from reference TRBV3-1 and TRBJ2-2, reads DTAVSQTPKYLVTQMGNDKSIKCEQNLGHDTMYWYKQDSKKFLKIMFSYNNKELIINETVPNRFSPKSPDKAHLNLHINSLELGDSAVYFCASSQDRPLDTGELFFGEGSRLTVL.